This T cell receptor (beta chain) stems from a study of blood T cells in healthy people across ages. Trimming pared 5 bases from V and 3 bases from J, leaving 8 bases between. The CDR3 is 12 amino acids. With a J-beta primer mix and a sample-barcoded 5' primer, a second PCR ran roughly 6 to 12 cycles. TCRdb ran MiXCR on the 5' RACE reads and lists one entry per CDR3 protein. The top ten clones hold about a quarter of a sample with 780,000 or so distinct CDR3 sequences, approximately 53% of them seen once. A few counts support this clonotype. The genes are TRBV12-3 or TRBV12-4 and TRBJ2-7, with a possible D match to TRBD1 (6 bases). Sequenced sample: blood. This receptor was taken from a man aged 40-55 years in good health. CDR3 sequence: CASSKQGYEQYF. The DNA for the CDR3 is TGTGCCAGCAGTAAACAGGGCTACGAGCAGTACTTC.